Each of the 25 T cell receptor beta chains below was sequenced from the same sample in a study of blood T cell repertoires in COVID-19. Here immunoSEQ multiplex PCR was the method, and the copy in TCRdb shows in-frame clones only, minus some. The data show roughly 88,000 clones, roughly 70% seen once. Sequenced material: peripheral blood. Receptor source: a woman aged 55-75 years in a cohort sampled during active or convalescent COVID-19.

V and J are TRBV18 and TRBJ1-6; 7 nucleotides match TRBD1. Germline trimming cut 0 bases from V and 7 bases from J; bases unmatched to any gene: 3. The CDR3 is made up of 15 amino acids. Germline assignment: CDR1 KGHSH and CDR2 LQKENI. The CDR3, as DNA: TGTGCCAGCTCACCACCTACAGGGGAAAATTCACCCCTCCACTTT. This codes for CASSPPTGENSPLHF.

This chain links TRBV18 with TRBJ1-5; 8 nucleotides line up with TRBD1. Trimming removed 2 bases from V and 6 bases from J; junction bases left unmatched: 6. The length of the CDR3 is 15 residues. Germline-derived CDR1 and CDR2 are KGHSH and LQKENI. The CDR3 DNA sequence: TGTGCCAGCTCACCAGACCCAGGGGGCACTCAGCCCCAGCATTTT. Encoded protein: CASSPDPGGTQPQHF. Based on the CDR3 plus reference TRBV18 and TRBJ1-5, the full variable domain is NAGVMQNPRHLVRRRGQEARLRCSPMKGHSHVYWYRQLPEEGLKFMVYLQKENIIDESGMPKERFSAEFPKEGPSILRIQQVVRGDSAAYFCASSPDPGGTQPQHFGDGTRLSIL.

The J gene is TRBJ2-1, the V gene TRBV21-1; the D segment call TRBD1 is taken from the table without a DNA check. TRBV21-1 is classified as a pseudogene. The CDR3 runs to 16 residues. The CDR3 sequence: CASSKGVRAIYNEQFF. In DNA form, the CDR3 reads TGTGCCAGCAGCAAAGGGGTCAGGGCGATTTACAATGAGCAGTTCTTC.

The CDR3 sequence: CAISSGGAGNEQFF. The CDR3, as DNA: TGTGCCATCAGTAGCGGGGGGGCCGGCAATGAGCAGTTCTTC. V and J are TRBV10-3 and TRBJ2-1, with 10 bases that match TRBD2. CDR3 length: 14 residues. The V gene's germline CDR1 is ENHRY and CDR2 SYGVKD. V was clipped by 5 bases and J by 6 bases; unmatched bases: 4.

The V call is TRBV5-1, the J call TRBJ2-2, with D maybe TRBD2 (5 bases). The CDR3 totals 15 residues. CDR1 and CDR2 (germline): SGHRS, YFSETQ. Deletions cut 0 bases from V and 5 bases from J, with 11 bases between. CDR3 sequence reads: CASSLAHSGTGELFF. In nucleotides, the CDR3 is TGCGCCAGCAGCTTGGCCCATTCGGGGACCGGGGAGCTGTTTTTT. Drawing the rest from reference TRBV5-1 and TRBJ2-2, the complete variable domain is KAGVTQTPRYLIKTRGQQVTLSCSPISGHRSVSWYQQTPGQGLQFLFEYFSETQRNKGNFPGRFSGRQFSNSRSEMNVSTLELGDSALYLCASSLAHSGTGELFFGEGSRLTVL.

CDR3 nucleotide sequence: TGTGCCACCAGGACAGCGGGGCACACAGATACGCAGTATTTT. Translation gives CATRTAGHTDTQYF. The J gene is TRBJ2-3, the V gene TRBV5-5, with D possibly matching TRBD2 (7 bases). V gave up 9 bases and J gave up 2 bases, with 16 bases separating them. Germline assignment: CDR1 SGHKS and CDR2 YYEKEE (reference sequence). The length of the CDR3 is 14 residues.

The chain recombines TRBV19 with TRBJ1-1; no firm D call. CDR1 is LNHDA and CDR2 is SQIVND in the germline V gene (reference sequence). The CDR3 totals 14 residues. V shed 5 bases and J shed 4 bases, with 14 bases lying between them. CDR3 protein: CASSLDLRGTEAFF. Written as DNA, the CDR3 is TGTGCCAGTAGTCTTGACCTTCGGGGCACTGAAGCTTTCTTT.

The genes are TRBV4-1 and TRBJ1-5, with TRBD1 matching over 11 bases. CDR3 length equals 14 residues. Germline-derived CDR1 and CDR2 are MGHRA and YSYEKL. With V trimmed by 4 bases and J by 7 bases, 3 bases remained unmatched. CDR3 sequence reads: CASSRDRGWQPQHF. The CDR3 region has the DNA TGCGCCAGCAGCCGGGACAGGGGGTGGCAGCCCCAGCATTTT.

This clone has only a few counts. The chain combines TRBV10-3 with TRBJ1-2, with TRBD1 identical over 7 bases. V lost 2 bases, J lost 4 bases, and 13 bases stayed unmatched. The germline gives CDR1 ENHRY, CDR2 SYGVKD. The CDR3 is made up of 17 amino acids. As DNA, the CDR3 is TGTGCCATCAGTGAGCCAAGTAAGACAGGGCTGGGCTATGGCTACACCTTC. It codes for CAISEPSKTGLGYGYTF.

CDR3: CASSLQGRATNEKLFF. CDR3 DNA: TGCGCCAGCAGCTTACAGGGAAGAGCAACTAATGAAAAACTGTTTTTT. This chain links TRBV5-1 with TRBJ1-4; TRBD1 might be the D (6 bases). V lost 2 bases and J 0 bases, leaving 11 bases between the germline ends. CDR1 SGHRS and CDR2 YFSETQ come from the germline V gene. The CDR3 consists of 16 residues. Based on the CDR3 plus reference TRBV5-1 and TRBJ1-4, the full variable domain is KAGVTQTPRYLIKTRGQQVTLSCSPISGHRSVSWYQQTPGQGLQFLFEYFSETQRNKGNFPGRFSGRQFSNSRSEMNVSTLELGDSALYLCASSLQGRATNEKLFFGSGTQLSVL.

This sequence joins TRBV5-4 and TRBJ1-4; no reliable D call. CDR3 size: 13 residues. The V gene's germline CDR1 is SGHNT and CDR2 YYREEE (reference sequence). The V and J ends lost 2 bases and 7 bases respectively, with 9 bases between them. The CDR3 coding sequence is TGTGCCAGCAGCTTTGTGGGAGTTGAAAAACTGTTTTTT. This gives the protein CASSFVGVEKLFF.

The chain joins TRBV30 to TRBJ2-3; no clear D gene. The CDR3 loop spans 14 amino acids. With 1 base removed from V and 1 base from J, the gap between germline ends came to 9 bases. Germline V gene lookup returns CDR1 GTSNPN and CDR2 SVGIG (reference sequence). CDR3 nucleotides: TGTGCCTGGAGTGCCCGCAGGCGCACAGATACGCAGTATTTT. It encodes CAWSARRRTDTQYF.

This rearrangement joins TRBV5-1 to TRBJ1-2; 8 bases are a match to TRBD1. With V trimmed by 4 bases and J by 5 bases, 4 bases remained unmatched. The CDR3 has 13 residues. Germline V gene lookup returns CDR1 SGHRS and CDR2 YFSETQ. CDR3 in amino acids: CASSPGQVYGYTF. The CDR3 nucleotides are TGCGCCAGCAGCCCGGGACAGGTGTATGGCTACACCTTC.

There are a few counts of this clone. The chain employs TRBV12-3 or TRBV12-4 and TRBJ2-7; TRBD1 aligns across 7 bases. This CDR3 spans 12 amino acids. The V gene end was trimmed by 6 bases and the J gene end by 3 bases; junction bases not matched to a gene: 2. The CDR3 DNA reads as TGTGCCAGCAGGAGGGACAGCTACGAGCAGTACTTC. Translating it yields CASRRDSYEQYF.

The gene calls are TRBV4-1 and TRBJ1-1; D is undetermined. Germline CDR1 MGHRA, CDR2 YSYEKL. The V gene lost 2 bases and the J gene lost 0 bases, with 16 bases spanning the gap. CDR3 length: 17 residues. CDR3 coding DNA: TGCGCCAGCAGCCAAAACAGCAAAACTCATATGAACACTGAAGCTTTCTTT. It translates to CASSQNSKTHMNTEAFF.

This chain joins TRBV7-2 and TRBJ1-2; 7 positions agree with TRBD1. Germline CDR1 reads SGHTA; CDR2 reads FQGNSA. The CDR3 length is 13 residues. With V trimmed by 6 bases and J by 9 bases, 10 bases remained unmatched. CDR3 nucleotides: TGTGCCAGCAGTTTGGAGGGGGCGTTGCGCTACACCTTC. Translation gives CASSLEGALRYTF. The full variable domain, its missing parts supplied by reference TRBV7-2 and TRBJ1-2, is GAGVSQSPSNKVTEKGKDVELRCDPISGHTALYWYRQSLGQGLEFLIYFQGNSAPDKSGLPSDRFSAERTGGSVSTLTIQRTQQEDSAVYLCASSLEGALRYTFGSGTRLTVV.

The V call is TRBV5-1, the J call TRBJ1-2; 8 bases match TRBD1. CDR3 length equals 16 residues. V shed 3 bases and J 4 bases; nucleotides not matched to a gene: 11. Germline values: CDR1 SGHRS, CDR2 YFSETQ. For the CDR3, the DNA is TGCGCCAGCAGCTCCGGGACAGGATCAAGGATCTATGGCTACACCTTC. Protein: CASSSGTGSRIYGYTF.

This clone is classed as medium-sized (0.01 to 0.1%). The chain has TRBV7-9 and TRBJ2-7; D uncertain. The CDR3 totals 13 residues. The germline V and J ends were trimmed by 1 base and 0 bases, with 4 bases remaining between them. Germline loops: CDR1 SEHNR, CDR2 FQNEAQ (reference sequence). The CDR3 spells CASSLDSSYEQYF. CDR3 DNA: TGTGCCAGCAGCTTAGACAGCTCCTACGAGCAGTACTTC.

The gene calls are TRBV2 and TRBJ1-5, with 9 bases lining up with TRBD1. From germline, CDR1 is SNHLY and CDR2 FYNNEI. This CDR3 is 15 amino acids long. V lost 7 bases and J lost 2; bases outside the gene matches: 6. The CDR3 sequence is CASKGRDRGNQPQHF. The CDR3 DNA follows: TGTGCCAGCAAGGGTAGGGACAGGGGCAATCAGCCCCAGCATTTT. Together with reference TRBV2 and TRBJ1-5, the CDR3 gives the full variable domain: EPEVTQTPSHQVTQMGQEVILRCVPISNHLYFYWYRQILGQKVEFLVSFYNNEISEKSEIFDDQFSVERPDGSNFTLKIRSTKLEDSAMYFCASKGRDRGNQPQHFGDGTRLSIL.

The chain recombines TRBV5-8 with TRBJ2-7; 13 positions match TRBD2. CDR3 size: 16 residues. V lost 7 bases, J lost 5 bases, and 12 bases stayed unmatched. Germline V lookup: CDR1 SGHTS, CDR2 YDEGEE. CDR3 DNA: TGTGCCAGCGGACACCCTGGACTAGCGGGGGCTAACGAGCAGTACTTC. Amino acid sequence: CASGHPGLAGANEQYF.

The chain is built from TRBV20-1 and TRBJ2-7; possible D gene TRBD1, 6 bases. Germline-derived CDR1 and CDR2 are DFQATT and SNEGSKA (reference sequence). V was pared by 6 bases and J by 6 bases, with 12 bases between. This CDR3 is 11 amino acids long. CDR3 amino acids: CSAYRVFEQYF. The CDR3 DNA sequence: TGCAGTGCCTACAGGGTTTTCGAGCAGTACTTC.

The CDR3 protein is CASSLEQTSGNTIYF. The CDR3 region has the DNA TGTGCCAGCAGCTTGGAACAGACCTCTGGAAACACCATATATTTT. The chain has TRBV5-8 and TRBJ1-3; no reliable D call. CDR1 is SGHTS, CDR2 YDEGEE, per germline. This CDR3 contains 15 residues. The V end was cut by 0 bases, the J end by 0 bases, with 7 bases between.

The chain couples TRBV5-1 to TRBJ1-1, with D possibly TRBD1 on 5 matching bases. Per the germline V gene, CDR1 is SGHRS and CDR2 is YFSETQ. The CDR3 spans 16 residues. Trimming shortened V by 2 bases and J by 1 base, and 15 bases separated the two germline ends. CDR3: CASSFRQQRTNTEAFF. Written as DNA, the CDR3 is TGCGCCAGCAGCTTCCGACAGCAACGGACGAACACTGAAGCTTTCTTT. The variable domain in full, completed from reference TRBV5-1 and TRBJ1-1, reads KAGVTQTPRYLIKTRGQQVTLSCSPISGHRSVSWYQQTPGQGLQFLFEYFSETQRNKGNFPGRFSGRQFSNSRSEMNVSTLELGDSALYLCASSFRQQRTNTEAFFGQGTRLTVV.

The chain recombines TRBV2 with TRBJ2-7; 12 nucleotides match TRBD2. Losses at the gene ends were 4 bases for V and 2 bases for J; bases not matched to a gene: 0. Germline loops: CDR1 SNHLY, CDR2 FYNNEI. This CDR3 is built from 14 residues. CDR3 sequence (DNA): TGTGCCAGCAGTGGGACTAGCGGGGCCTACGAGCAGTACTTC. This translates into CASSGTSGAYEQYF.

V gene TRBV5-1 combines with J gene TRBJ2-1; D may be TRBD1 (5 bases). The germline V and J ends were trimmed by 1 base and 1 base, with 9 bases remaining between them. The CDR3 covers 15 residues. In germline, CDR1 is SGHRS, CDR2 YFSETQ. CDR3 sequence: CASSLTGHSYNEQFF. CDR3 nucleotides: TGCGCCAGCAGCTTGACTGGACATTCCTACAATGAGCAGTTCTTC.